The 14 T cell receptor beta chains below were found in one sample sequenced in a study of blood T cell repertoires in COVID-19. Using immunoSEQ multiplex PCR, the repertoire was profiled, and TCRdb retains in-frame clones only, with some absent. The top ten clones hold roughly a tenth of a sample with about 160,000 clones, more than 70% of them seen once. Sequencing input: peripheral blood. Source of these receptors: a woman older than 75 with active or convalescent COVID-19.

The chain uses TRBV7-8 and TRBJ1-1; D may be TRBD1 (6 bases). The CDR3 has 14 amino acids. Germline values: CDR1 SGHVS, CDR2 FQNEAQ. Trimming shortened V by 5 bases and J by 4 bases, and 14 bases separated the two germline ends. The CDR3 sequence is CASSARRGGTEAFF. The CDR3 DNA follows: TGTGCCAGCAGCGCTCGGAGGGGGGGCACTGAAGCTTTCTTT.

The chain combines TRBV9 with TRBJ1-2, with 9 bases lining up with TRBD1. CDR3 size: 15 residues. The trim removed 0 bases at V and 2 bases at J, leaving 2 bases unmatched. The germline V gene has CDR1 SGDLS and CDR2 YYNGEE. DNA for the CDR3: TGTGCCAGCAGCGTAGGACAGGGGGTAAACTATGGCTACACCTTC. Amino acid sequence: CASSVGQGVNYGYTF.

The chain combines TRBV3-1 (or the pseudogene TRBV3-2) with TRBJ2-7; possible D gene TRBD2, 6 bases. The germline V gene has CDR1 LGHDT and CDR2 YNNKEL (reference sequence). The CDR3 covers 16 residues. Trimming took 1 base from V and 3 from J, leaving 16 bases between them. The CDR3, as DNA: TGTGCCAGCAGCCAAGTCCTCGCTAGCGCCATCTACGAGCAGTACTTC. Translation: CASSQVLASAIYEQYF.

The CDR3: CASSPRVAGLTGELFF. CDR3 in DNA: TGTGCCAGCAGCCCCCGGGTAGCGGGCCTCACCGGGGAGCTGTTTTTT. This rearrangement joins TRBV3-1 (or the pseudogene TRBV3-2) to TRBJ2-2; TRBD2 agrees at 7 bases. J gave up 4 bases and V 4 bases, and 9 bases lay outside the gene matches. The CDR3 is 16 amino acids. In germline, CDR1 is LGHDT, CDR2 YNNKEL (reference sequence).

The chain is built from TRBV27 and TRBJ2-7, with D possibly matching TRBD2 (7 bases). Looked up from germline, CDR1 is MNHEY and CDR2 is SMNVEV (reference sequence). V was shortened by 2 bases and J by 5 bases, with 22 bases between the two germline ends. The CDR3 totals 17 residues. CDR3 bases: TGTGCCAGCAGTTTAAGAGTTTTGGGGGGGCTGGGAAACGAGCAGTACTTC. Residues: CASSLRVLGGLGNEQYF.

The sample holds a few counts of this clone. The chain uses TRBV5-5 and TRBJ2-7, with TRBD2 matching over 8 bases. In germline, CDR1 is SGHKS, CDR2 YYEKEE (reference sequence). J lost 0 bases, V lost 0 bases, and 2 bases had no gene match. The CDR3 contains 15 residues. CDR3 amino acids: CASSLAGLASYEQYF. CDR3 DNA sequence: TGTGCCAGCAGCTTGGCCGGACTAGCCTCCTACGAGCAGTACTTC.

This clone came up a few times. The chain carries TRBV30 and TRBJ1-1; D unresolved. CDR3 length equals 12 residues. Trimming removed 2 bases from V and 7 bases from J, with 11 bases in between. From germline, CDR1 is GTSNPN and CDR2 SVGIG (reference sequence). The CDR3 region is CAWSPGLVEAFF. The CDR3 nucleotides are TGTGCCTGGAGTCCTGGTTTAGTTGAAGCTTTCTTT. Together with reference TRBV30 and TRBJ1-1, the CDR3 gives the full variable domain: SQTIHQWPATLVQPVGSPLSLECTVEGTSNPNLYWYRQAAGRGLQLLFYSVGIGQISSEVPQNLSASRPQDRQFILSSKKLLLSDSGFYLCAWSPGLVEAFFGQGTRLTVV.

This chain links TRBV7-6 with TRBJ2-5; D perhaps matches TRBD2 (5 bases). Trimming stripped 2 bases from V and 1 base from J, with 8 bases between. Germline V gene data show CDR1 as SGHVS and CDR2 as FNYEAQ. The CDR3 is 14 residues long. CDR3 in amino acids: CASSLLLAQETQYF. The CDR3 coding sequence is TGTGCCAGCAGCTTACTTCTAGCCCAAGAGACCCAGTACTTC. Variable domain in full (rest from reference TRBV7-6 and TRBJ2-5): GAGVSQSPRYKVTKRGQDVALRCDPISGHVSLYWYRQALGQGPEFLTYFNYEAQQDKSGLPNDRFSAERPEGSISTLTIQRTEQRDSAMYRCASSLLLAQETQYFGPGTRLLVL.

The V gene is TRBV14, the J gene TRBJ2-2; 14 positions match TRBD2. CDR1 and CDR2 from the germline V gene are SGHDN and FVKESK. This CDR3 comprises 19 residues. After removal of 0 bases from V and 1 base from J, the junction contained 4 bases not matched to a gene. CDR3 sequence (DNA): TGTGCCAGCAGCCAAGAGGGACTAGCGGGAGTGGGGAACACCGGGGAGCTGTTTTTT. It translates to CASSQEGLAGVGNTGELFF.

J is TRBJ2-1 and V is TRBV19; a possible D gene is TRBD2 (6 bases). The V gene's germline CDR1 is LNHDA and CDR2 SQIVND (reference sequence). The CDR3 spans 14 residues. Trimming removed 3 bases from V and 1 base from J, with 7 bases in between. The CDR3 sequence: CASSIAGSYNEQFF. CDR3 in DNA: TGTGCCAGTAGTATCGCGGGGTCCTACAATGAGCAGTTCTTC.

The J gene is TRBJ2-5, the V gene TRBV6-1, with TRBD2 matching over 11 bases. Looked up from germline, CDR1 is MNHNS and CDR2 is SASEGT. This CDR3 has 15 residues. The junction had 2 bases not matched to a gene; V was cut back by 0 bases and J by 5 bases. CDR3 sequence (DNA): TGTGCCAGCAGTGAAGCGGGGACTAGCGGTGAGACCCAGTACTTC. It encodes CASSEAGTSGETQYF.

The V gene is TRBV3-1 (or the pseudogene TRBV3-2), the J gene TRBJ1-3; no reliable D call. V was clipped by 3 bases and J by 2 bases, with 17 bases between them. Germline assignment: CDR1 LGHDT and CDR2 YNNKEL (reference sequence). The CDR3 is 17 amino acids. The CDR3 loop is CASSHHFESLAGNTIYF. CDR3 coding DNA: TGTGCCAGCAGCCACCACTTTGAATCTCTGGCTGGAAACACCATATATTTT.

This clone occurred a few times. The gene calls are TRBV9 and TRBJ1-2; D might be TRBD1 (6 bases). Trimming pared 1 base from V and 8 bases from J, leaving 12 bases between. CDR1 is SGDLS and CDR2 is YYNGEE in the germline V gene. This CDR3 contains 13 residues. Written as DNA, the CDR3 is TGTGCCAGCAGCGTAATAACAGGGCAAGGCTACACCTTC. It is translated as CASSVITGQGYTF.

J is TRBJ1-5 and V is TRBV2, with D maybe TRBD1 (5 bases). CDR3 size: 12 residues. Germline CDR1 and CDR2: SNHLY and FYNNEI. V lost 6 bases and J 8 bases, leaving 11 bases between the germline ends. This chain's CDR3 is CASSRDSEPQHF. The CDR3 DNA sequence: TGTGCCAGCAGCCGCGACAGTGAGCCCCAGCATTTT.